These 25 T cell receptor beta chains originate from one sample sequenced in a study of T cell responses to AZD1222 COVID-19 vaccine. Generated by immunoSEQ multiplex PCR, the TCRdb table keeps only in-frame clones and is missing some. Of 180,000 or so clones listed, 80% to 95% are singletons. The sample in question was peripheral blood, obtained 28 days after the second AZD1222 dose. These receptors originate from an adult who received the AZD1222 COVID-19 vaccine.

V usage is TRBV28 and J usage is TRBJ1-1, with a tentative D call TRBD1 (5 bases). The V end lost 8 bases, the J end lost 0 bases, and 16 bases lay between the germline ends. The CDR3 contains 15 residues. Per the germline V gene, CDR1 is MDHEN and CDR2 is SYDVKM. The CDR3 sequence is CASFVRGTMNTEAFF. The CDR3, as DNA: TGTGCCAGCTTCGTTCGGGGGACCATGAACACTGAAGCTTTCTTT.

The genes are TRBV19 and TRBJ2-7; 13 bases are shared with TRBD2. V lost 8 bases, J lost 0 bases, and 10 bases stayed unmatched. Germline V CDR1 and CDR2: LNHDA, SQIVND (reference sequence). This CDR3 spans 17 amino acids. CDR3: CASPLLGLAGSSYEQYF. Here the CDR3 DNA reads TGTGCCAGTCCCCTCCTGGGACTAGCGGGGTCCTCCTACGAGCAGTACTTC. The variable domain in full, completed from reference TRBV19 and TRBJ2-7, reads DGGITQSPKYLFRKEGQNVTLSCEQNLNHDAMYWYRQDPGQGLRLIYYSQIVNDFQKGDIAEGYSVSREKKESFPLTVTSAQKNPTAFYLCASPLLGLAGSSYEQYFGPGTRLTVT.

This chain joins TRBV27 and TRBJ1-5, with a weak D call TRBD1 (5 bases). Germline values: CDR1 MNHEY, CDR2 SMNVEV (reference sequence). The CDR3 sequence is 15 residues long. Trimming cost V 0 bases and J 6 bases, with 12 bases left between them. CDR3 protein: CASSLSRVRGQPQHF. CDR3 bases: TGTGCCAGCAGTTTATCGCGGGTGAGGGGTCAGCCCCAGCATTTT.

This sequence joins TRBV19 and TRBJ2-1, with unresolved D. V lost 1 base to trimming and J lost 0 bases, with 10 bases between them. CDR1 is LNHDA and CDR2 is SQIVND in the germline V gene (reference sequence). The CDR3 loop spans 16 amino acids. The DNA of the CDR3 is TGTGCCAGTAGTATAGGGACGCTAAGCTCCTACAATGAGCAGTTCTTC. Its translation is CASSIGTLSSYNEQFF.

The gene calls are TRBV18 and TRBJ2-6; the D call may be TRBD1 or TRBD2 (6 bases each). The germline V gene encodes CDR1 KGHSH and CDR2 LQKENI. This CDR3 spans 16 amino acids. The germline V and J ends were trimmed by 0 bases and 4 bases, with 10 bases remaining between them. CDR3: CASSPPRGAGANVLTF. The CDR3 bases are TGTGCCAGCTCACCACCGAGGGGGGCGGGGGCCAACGTCCTGACTTTC.

The CDR3 loop is CASSQWYAGSGNTIYF. CDR3 sequence (DNA): TGCGCCAGCAGCCAATGGTATGCAGGCTCTGGAAACACCATATATTTT. J is TRBJ1-3 and V is TRBV4-1; no reliable D call. V gave up 2 bases and J gave up 0 bases, with 11 bases separating them. The germline gives CDR1 MGHRA, CDR2 YSYEKL. This CDR3 contains 16 residues.

This sequence joins TRBV18 and TRBJ2-1; D gene unclear. The ends were cut back, 0 bases at V and 0 bases at J, with 12 bases in the middle. This CDR3 has 17 amino acids. Germline V gene data show CDR1 as KGHSH and CDR2 as LQKENI. The CDR3 spells CASSPPLRSFSYNEQFF. For the CDR3, the DNA is TGTGCCAGCTCACCACCGTTGCGCTCGTTCTCCTACAATGAGCAGTTCTTC.

The chain is built from TRBV28 and TRBJ1-1; 7 positions agree with TRBD1. This CDR3 is built from 14 residues. After removal of 2 bases from V and 5 bases from J, the junction contained 5 bases not matched to a gene. Germline assignment: CDR1 MDHEN and CDR2 SYDVKM. CDR3 sequence reads: CASSLRGRWTEAFF. CDR3 DNA: TGTGCCAGCAGTTTAAGGGGGCGATGGACTGAAGCTTTCTTT.

The chain employs TRBV5-1 and TRBJ2-3, with D perhaps matching TRBD2 (5 bases). Germline-derived CDR1 and CDR2 are SGHRS and YFSETQ. This CDR3 is 13 amino acids long. Trimming shortened V by 6 bases and J by 1 base, and 9 bases separated the two germline ends. CDR3 in amino acids: CASTLGGTDTQYF. The CDR3 DNA follows: TGCGCCAGCACTCTCGGGGGCACAGATACGCAGTATTTT.

The V call is TRBV30, the J call TRBJ2-3; 10 bases are shared with TRBD2. Germline CDR1 GTSNPN, CDR2 SVGIG (reference sequence). The junction had 3 bases not matched to a gene; V was cut back by 1 base and J by 2 bases. This CDR3 contains 15 residues. CDR3 nucleotides: TGTGCCTGGAGTGCCCTAGCGGGGGCCACAGATACGCAGTATTTT. Translated: CAWSALAGATDTQYF. Full variable domain (outside the CDR3, taken from reference TRBV30 and TRBJ2-3): SQTIHQWPATLVQPVGSPLSLECTVEGTSNPNLYWYRQAAGRGLQLLFYSVGIGQISSEVPQNLSASRPQDRQFILSSKKLLLSDSGFYLCAWSALAGATDTQYFGPGTRLTVL.

The CDR3 sequence is CASSEGLRNEQFF. The CDR3 DNA reads TGTGCCAGCTCTGAGGGGCTGCGCAATGAGCAGTTCTTC. The J gene is TRBJ2-1, the V gene TRBV18; possibly TRBD1 or TRBD2 for D (5 bases each). Per the germline V gene, CDR1 is KGHSH and CDR2 is LQKENI. CDR3 size: 13 residues. V was trimmed by 6 bases and J by 6 bases, leaving 12 bases between them.

The J gene is TRBJ2-7, the V gene TRBV28; D gene unclear. Germline V CDR1 and CDR2: MDHEN, SYDVKM. V gave up 7 bases and J gave up 4 bases, with 17 bases separating them. This CDR3 contains 14 residues. CDR3 sequence reads: CASNKGTQGYEQYF. The CDR3 DNA reads TGTGCCAGCAATAAAGGAACCCAAGGATACGAGCAGTACTTC.

This clone came up once. The rearrangement links TRBV6-4 to TRBJ1-3, with a tentative D call TRBD1 (5 bases). V lost 6 bases to trimming and J lost 0 bases, with 12 bases between them. The CDR3 length is 15 residues. CDR1 and CDR2 from the germline V gene are MRHNA and SNTAGT. CDR3 DNA sequence: TGTGCCAGCAGCCAAGACGACAGCTCTGGAAACACCATATATTTT. It yields the protein CASSQDDSSGNTIYF.

This chain joins TRBV19 and TRBJ1-2, with D possibly being TRBD1 (5 bases). The CDR3 is 15 amino acids. V was pared by 7 bases and J by 4 bases, with 19 bases between. Germline CDR1 reads LNHDA; CDR2 reads SQIVND (reference sequence). CDR3 sequence: CASNFDGDRSYGYTF. The DNA for the CDR3 is TGTGCCAGTAATTTTGACGGCGACAGATCCTATGGCTACACCTTC.

The chain joins TRBV5-1 to TRBJ1-6; D might be TRBD1 (5 bases). Germline CDR1 SGHRS, CDR2 YFSETQ. Trimming took 0 bases from V and 7 from J, leaving 8 bases between them. This CDR3 has 14 residues. This CDR3 reads CASSLGQPNSPLHF. The CDR3 DNA sequence: TGCGCCAGCAGCTTGGGACAGCCGAATTCACCCCTCCACTTT. Together with reference TRBV5-1 and TRBJ1-6, the CDR3 gives the full variable domain: KAGVTQTPRYLIKTRGQQVTLSCSPISGHRSVSWYQQTPGQGLQFLFEYFSETQRNKGNFPGRFSGRQFSNSRSEMNVSTLELGDSALYLCASSLGQPNSPLHFGNGTRLTVT.

The chain recombines TRBV7-8 with TRBJ1-3, with D tentatively TRBD1 (5 bases). The CDR3 extends over 15 amino acids. Trimming cost V 5 bases and J 0 bases, with 11 bases left between them. The germline CDR1 and CDR2 sequences are SGHVS and FQNEAQ. The CDR3 region has the DNA TGTGCCAGCAGCACCGGACAACGCTCTGGAAACACCATATATTTT. The encoded protein is CASSTGQRSGNTIYF.

The V call is TRBV19, the J call TRBJ2-7; 11 nucleotides agree with TRBD1. The CDR3 extends over 16 amino acids. Germline CDR1 is LNHDA and CDR2 is SQIVND (reference sequence). The V segment lost 6 bases and the J segment 3 bases; nucleotides outside the gene matches: 10. The CDR3 nucleotides read TGTGCCAGTAGCATAACCGCCGGGACAGGGGGCTACGAGCAGTACTTC. Translating gives CASSITAGTGGYEQYF.

Written as DNA, the CDR3 is TGTGCCAGCAGTTACGGGACAGGGCTGGGATATGGCTACACCTTC. Its protein product is CASSYGTGLGYGYTF. This sequence joins TRBV6-5 and TRBJ1-2; TRBD1 matches at 9 bases. V was pared by 2 bases and J by 5 bases, with 6 bases of the junction left unmatched. Germline CDR1 is MNHEY and CDR2 is SVGAGI. The CDR3 runs to 15 residues.

In this sample, this clone turned up a few times. The chain combines TRBV18 with TRBJ1-2; no clear D gene. Germline assignment: CDR1 KGHSH and CDR2 LQKENI. The CDR3 is 15 amino acids. Deletions cut 2 bases from V and 2 bases from J, with 12 bases between. This chain's CDR3 is CASSPGPGRNYGYTF. As DNA, the CDR3 is TGTGCCAGCTCACCAGGTCCGGGGAGGAACTATGGCTACACCTTC. Combining the CDR3 with reference TRBV18 and TRBJ1-2 gives the whole variable domain NAGVMQNPRHLVRRRGQEARLRCSPMKGHSHVYWYRQLPEEGLKFMVYLQKENIIDESGMPKERFSAEFPKEGPSILRIQQVVRGDSAAYFCASSPGPGRNYGYTFGSGTRLTVV.

The J gene is TRBJ1-2, the V gene TRBV5-1, with D tentatively TRBD1 (5 bases). V was clipped by 0 bases and J by 8 bases, with 20 bases between them. In germline, CDR1 is SGHRS, CDR2 YFSETQ. CDR3 length equals 16 residues. The CDR3 sequence is CASSLVGRIWDGGYTF. The CDR3 DNA is TGCGCCAGCAGCTTGGTCGGGAGAATATGGGACGGCGGCTACACCTTC.

This chain connects TRBV18 to TRBJ1-2, with a weak D call TRBD1 (5 bases). With 6 bases removed from V and 4 bases from J, the gap between germline ends came to 12 bases. The CDR3 runs 13 residues. Germline V gives CDR1 KGHSH, CDR2 LQKENI. The CDR3 region is CASSDDRGYGYTF. CDR3 DNA: TGTGCCAGCTCTGATGACAGAGGCTATGGCTACACCTTC.

The chain combines TRBV28 with TRBJ2-1; TRBD2 is a possible D gene (5 bases). V gave up 7 bases and J gave up 1 base, with 8 bases separating them. Germline lookup yields CDR1 MDHEN and CDR2 SYDVKM. The CDR3 contains 13 residues. CDR3 amino acids: CASTERSYNEQFF. The CDR3 bases are TGTGCCAGCACCGAGCGGTCCTACAATGAGCAGTTCTTC.

This chain connects TRBV2 to TRBJ1-2, with unresolved D. Germline V CDR1 and CDR2: SNHLY, FYNNEI. The CDR3 contains 16 residues. The V and J ends lost 3 bases and 8 bases respectively, with 22 bases between them. The CDR3 region has the DNA TGTGCCAGCAGTGATGGGGTTGGGAATAATATTGGAGGCTACACCTTC. Translation: CASSDGVGNNIGGYTF.

Points on this clone: Other DNA sequences in the sample encode the same CDR3. This CDR3 reads CASSSGQGYGYTF. The DNA of the CDR3 is TGTGCCAGCAGCTCAGGACAGGGCTATGGCTACACCTTC. V is TRBV7-2 and J is TRBJ1-2; 8 nucleotides line up with TRBD1. The V gene end was trimmed by 4 bases and the J gene end by 4 bases; junction bases not matched to a gene: 2. The CDR3 runs 13 residues. Germline-derived CDR1 and CDR2 are SGHTA and FQGNSA.

This chain connects TRBV5-4 to TRBJ1-1; the D is unclear. Trimming left V 1 base short and J 1 base short, with 8 bases between. CDR1 and CDR2 (germline): SGHNT, YYREEE (reference sequence). This CDR3 spans 14 amino acids. The CDR3 DNA is TGTGCCAGCAGCTTGTTCGGACGGAACACTGAAGCTTTCTTT. Protein sequence: CASSLFGRNTEAFF.